A single sample is the source of the 10 T cell receptor beta chains below, sequenced in a study of T cell responses to AZD1222 COVID-19 vaccine. Using immunoSEQ multiplex PCR, the repertoire was profiled, and TCRdb retains in-frame clones only, with some absent. The table records 150,000 to 180,000 clones, roughly nine tenths of them present only once. Sequences were derived from peripheral blood, sampled on day 0 of MenACWY control vaccination. The origin of the receptors is an adult in good health.

This sequence joins TRBV24-1 and TRBJ1-5, with TRBD1 matching 7 bases. The CDR3 runs 16 residues. The germline CDR1 and CDR2 sequences are KGHDR and SFDVKD. The V segment lost 5 bases and the J segment 2 bases; nucleotides outside the gene matches: 8. This CDR3 reads CATSGWTGAGNQPQHF. The CDR3 nucleotides read TGTGCCACCAGTGGTTGGACAGGCGCGGGCAATCAGCCCCAGCATTTT.

The CDR3 DNA is TGTGCCACCAGCAGGGGCACCTACAATGAGCAGTTCTTC. It is translated as CATSRGTYNEQFF. J is TRBJ2-1 and V is TRBV15; unclear D gene. The CDR3 extends over 13 amino acids. V was clipped by 3 bases and J by 2 bases, with 5 bases between them. Looked up from germline, CDR1 is LNHNV and CDR2 is YYDKDF (reference sequence).

V and J are TRBV29-1 and TRBJ2-5; 8 positions match TRBD1. Germline V gene data show CDR1 as SQVTM and CDR2 as ANQGSEA. The CDR3 totals 13 residues. V gave up 7 bases and J gave up 5 bases; unmatched junction bases: 9. CDR3 nucleotide sequence: TGCAGCGGGGGACAGGCAGCGAGGGAGACCCAGTACTTC. It yields the protein CSGGQAARETQYF.

The chain has TRBV9 and TRBJ2-3; D gene unclear. This CDR3 is 14 amino acids long. Trimming cost V 4 bases and J 4 bases, with 13 bases left between them. In germline, CDR1 is SGDLS, CDR2 YYNGEE. The CDR3 here is CASSPVALADTQYF. The CDR3 DNA follows: TGTGCCAGCAGCCCCGTAGCCCTCGCAGATACGCAGTATTTT.

The V gene is TRBV27, the J gene TRBJ2-1; no clear D. This CDR3 contains 11 residues. Germline lookup yields CDR1 MNHEY and CDR2 SMNVEV (reference sequence). The V and J ends lost 5 bases and 6 bases respectively, with 5 bases between them. CDR3 loop: CASSAFNEQFF. CDR3 nucleotides: TGTGCCAGCAGTGCATTCAATGAGCAGTTCTTC.

V usage is TRBV28 and J usage is TRBJ1-5; 9 bases map to TRBD1. J was trimmed by 4 bases and V by 7 bases; bases with no gene match: 11. The length of the CDR3 is 16 residues. Germline V gene lookup returns CDR1 MDHEN and CDR2 SYDVKM. CDR3 DNA sequence: TGTGCCAGCACCCCGTCCCGGGGACAGGGAAATCAGCCCCAGCATTTT. Translated, it gives CASTPSRGQGNQPQHF.

The chain uses TRBV11-1 and TRBJ2-1; D gene unclear. Germline V gene lookup returns CDR1 SGHAT and CDR2 FQDESV (reference sequence). The CDR3 loop spans 13 amino acids. Between the trimmed V and J ends, which lost 7 bases and 9 bases, there was a span of 16 bases. The CDR3 DNA reads TGTGCCAGCACCCCAAGCCCTCGGAGTGAGCAGTTCTTC. Translated: CASTPSPRSEQFF.

V gene TRBV28 combines with J gene TRBJ1-4; D is ambiguous. The germline gives CDR1 MDHEN, CDR2 SYDVKM. V gave up 3 bases and J gave up 4 bases, with 12 bases separating them. This CDR3 has 15 residues. CDR3 nucleotide sequence: TGTGCCAGCAGTTTCCCCAACGGAGGTAATGAAAAACTGTTTTTT. Residues: CASSFPNGGNEKLFF. The whole variable domain, remainder taken from reference TRBV28 and TRBJ1-4, is DVKVTQSSRYLVKRTGEKVFLECVQDMDHENMFWYRQDPGLGLRLIYFSYDVKMKEKGDIPEGYSVSREKKERFSLILESASTNQTSMYLCASSFPNGGNEKLFFGSGTQLSVL.

This clone came up once. The V gene is TRBV25-1, the J gene TRBJ2-3; TRBD1 aligns across 7 bases. V lost 3 bases, J lost 4 bases, and 10 bases stayed unmatched. This CDR3 spans 16 amino acids. Germline lookup yields CDR1 MGHDK and CDR2 SYGVNS. CDR3 bases: TGTGCCAGCAGTGAGGTGGCTAGCAGGGGGTCAGATACGCAGTATTTT. The encoded protein is CASSEVASRGSDTQYF.

V gene TRBV27 combines with J gene TRBJ2-3; D is possibly TRBD2 (6 bases). The CDR3 consists of 14 residues. In germline, CDR1 is MNHEY, CDR2 SMNVEV (reference sequence). The V gene lost 8 bases and the J gene lost 4 bases, with 16 bases spanning the gap. CDR3 loop: CASAIRRDADTQYF. CDR3 DNA sequence: TGTGCCAGCGCCATCAGGAGGGACGCAGATACGCAGTATTTT.